This T cell receptor (beta chain) was profiled in a study of shared clonotypes between healthy human individuals. Study-level points and caveats: Few donors limited the genetic and exposure-history diversity represented. As a rule, naive subsets had a larger estimated richness than memory subsets.

The germline V gene has CDR1 SGDLS and CDR2 YYNGEE. The V segment lost 4 bases and the J segment 8 bases; nucleotides outside the gene matches: 9. This CDR3 is built from 14 residues. Assay: immunoSEQ multiplex PCR; the TCRdb copy retains only in-frame clones and omits some. The top ten clones hold less than 0.13% of a sample with roughly 590,000 clones, roughly 96% of them seen once. To note about this clone: What it binds is unknown.

Naive CD8 cells comprised CD45RO-negative, CCR7-positively selected cells, excluding terminally differentiated effector memory CD45RA+ cells. The V and J genes are TRBV9 and TRBJ1-3, with TRBD1 identical over 7 bases. Sequencing was carried out using naive CD8+ T cells sorted from blood. The sequence was obtained from a woman aged 25 to 39 in good health. The DNA for the CDR3 is TGTGCCAGCAGCATGACAGGGCGCGGAGACACCATATATTTT. Protein sequence: CASSMTGRGDTIYF.